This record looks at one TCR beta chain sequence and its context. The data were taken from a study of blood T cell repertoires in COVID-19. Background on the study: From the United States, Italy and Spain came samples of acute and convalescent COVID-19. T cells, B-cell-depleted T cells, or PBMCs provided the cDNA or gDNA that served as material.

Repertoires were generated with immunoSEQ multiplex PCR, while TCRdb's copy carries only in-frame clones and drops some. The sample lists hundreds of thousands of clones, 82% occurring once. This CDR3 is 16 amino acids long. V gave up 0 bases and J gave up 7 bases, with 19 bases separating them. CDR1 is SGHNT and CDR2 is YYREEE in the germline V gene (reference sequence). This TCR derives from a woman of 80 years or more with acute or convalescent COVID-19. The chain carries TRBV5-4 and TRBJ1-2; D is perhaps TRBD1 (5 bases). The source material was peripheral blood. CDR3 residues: CASSLGIRERGFGYTF. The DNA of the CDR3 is TGTGCCAGCAGCTTGGGGATCAGGGAACGTGGGTTTGGCTACACCTTC.